A selection of T cell receptor beta chains follows, all from one sample in a study of cytomegalovirus exposure and HLA in healthy donors. Clones were sequenced by immunoSEQ multiplex PCR, and TCRdb holds only the in-frame ones, with some missing. Among roughly 280,000 clones, under 80% were seen once, and the ten largest hold under 3%. The sequencing input was PBMCs. The origin of the receptors is a female donor in good health and CMV-seronegative. Both conserved end residues are trimmed from each CDR3.

ASSDSGRASTGELF,TRBV6-4,TRBJ2-2
ASSYGSGETQY,TRBV6-5,TRBJ2-5
ASSPQRRPGPAWAQY,TRBV21-1,TRBJ2-5
ASSSRTGGTDTQY,TRBV19,TRBJ2-3
ASSLYRGTNEKLF,TRBV28,TRBJ1-4
ASSLDTKNIQY,TRBV7-2,TRBJ2-4
ASSLAGTSGYNEQF,TRBV7-2,TRBJ2-1
ASSFSREPYTGELF,TRBV27,TRBJ2-2
ASSEAGRRETQY,TRBV6-1,TRBJ2-5
ARRALPETQY,TRBV10-1,TRBJ2-5
AIPAGPKTGGLTEQY,TRBV21-1,TRBJ2-7
ASSLSAYNEQF,TRBV28,TRBJ2-1
ASSLVGELNEQY,TRBV5-1,TRBJ2-7
ASSALNRDRDYEQY,TRBV10-2,TRBJ2-7
ASSKDRVTDTQY,TRBV6-5,TRBJ2-3
ASSPPGLAGLTAQF,TRBV7-9,TRBJ2-1
ASSMTSPDYEQY,TRBV27,TRBJ2-7
ASSGLAGGPGELF,TRBV5-6,TRBJ2-2
ASGLTGRETQY,TRBV12-5,TRBJ2-5
ASSLATGTEQY,TRBV11-2,TRBJ2-7
ARSRQGQGRTDTQY,TRBV11-3,TRBJ2-3
ASSTWGGNSPLH,TRBV19,TRBJ1-6
ASSLKGLAGGTGELF,TRBV27,TRBJ2-2
ASSPRGVGSNQPQH,TRBV19,TRBJ1-5
ASSRDSTGYGYT,TRBV2,TRBJ1-2
ASSYRLGVGQETQY,TRBV7-9,TRBJ2-5
ASSWGTGLREKLF,TRBV28,TRBJ1-4
ASSLAPSGGQETQY,TRBV27,TRBJ2-5
ASSESGRLAGSYEQY,TRBV25-1,TRBJ2-7
ASGIQGGYEQY,TRBV28,TRBJ2-7
ASSSLGRAAF,TRBV6-5,TRBJ1-1
ASSPTSGSNEQF,TRBV11-2,TRBJ2-1
ASSWGAGETYEQY,TRBV5-1,TRBJ2-7
AISPGGGSAYEQY,TRBV10-3,TRBJ2-7
ASSLRGMWTEAF,TRBV25-1,TRBJ1-1